Sequencing of this T cell receptor (beta chain) was carried out in a study of blood T cells in healthy people across ages. Study-level information: The capture of about one barcoded beta molecule per two T cells was achieved by template switching. Study-level results: No one knew whether donors had CMV, which possibly confounded expanded clonotype changes. As age increased, TCR beta diversity per million T cells fell in a roughly linear fashion. Both higher diversity and more naive CD4+ cells marked long-lived donors when set against aged donors.

This clonotype was seen a few times. The antigen remains unidentified. This CDR3 spans 14 amino acids. Looked up from germline, CDR1 is ENHRY and CDR2 is SYGVKD. Trimming removed 8 bases from V and 7 bases from J, with 18 bases in between. A second PCR, run for about 7 to 11 cycles, used a sample-barcoded 5' primer plus a J-beta primer mix. TCRdb processed the 5' RACE reads anew with MiXCR; each CDR3 protein has one entry. The table has approximately 1,700,000 distinct CDR3 sequences, about 39% seen once. The TCR was taken from a human donor in good health. Sequences were obtained from blood. This sequence joins TRBV10-3 and TRBJ2-1; D might be TRBD1 (6 bases). In DNA, the CDR3 is TGTGCCATCGGGCAGGGACAAGTGAAAAATGAGCAGTTCTTC. It is translated as CAIGQGQVKNEQFF.